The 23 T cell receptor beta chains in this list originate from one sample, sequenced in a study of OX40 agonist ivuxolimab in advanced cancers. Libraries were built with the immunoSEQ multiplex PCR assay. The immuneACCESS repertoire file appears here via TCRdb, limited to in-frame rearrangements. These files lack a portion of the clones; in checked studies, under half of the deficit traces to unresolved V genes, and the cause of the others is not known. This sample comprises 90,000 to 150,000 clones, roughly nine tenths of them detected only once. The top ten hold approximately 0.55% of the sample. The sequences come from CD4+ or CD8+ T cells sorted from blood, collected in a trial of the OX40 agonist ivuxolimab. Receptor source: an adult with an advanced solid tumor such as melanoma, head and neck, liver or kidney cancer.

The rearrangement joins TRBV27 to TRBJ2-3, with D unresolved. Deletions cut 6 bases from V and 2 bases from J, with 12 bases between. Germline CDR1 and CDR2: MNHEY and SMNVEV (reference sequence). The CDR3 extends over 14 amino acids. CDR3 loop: CASSRDWATDTQYF. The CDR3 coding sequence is TGTGCCAGCAGCCGCGACTGGGCCACAGATACGCAGTATTTT.

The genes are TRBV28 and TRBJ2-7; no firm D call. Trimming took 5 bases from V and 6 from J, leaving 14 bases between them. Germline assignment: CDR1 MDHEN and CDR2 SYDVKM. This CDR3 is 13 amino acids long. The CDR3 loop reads CASSPQMNSEQYF. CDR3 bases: TGTGCCAGCAGTCCCCAGATGAACTCCGAGCAGTACTTC.

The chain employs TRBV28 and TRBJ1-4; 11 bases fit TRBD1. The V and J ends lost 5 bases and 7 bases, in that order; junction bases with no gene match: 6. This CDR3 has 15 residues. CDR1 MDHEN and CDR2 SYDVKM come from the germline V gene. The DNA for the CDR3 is TGTGCCAGCAGTCTGGACAGGGGGCGGTTTGAAAAACTGTTTTTT. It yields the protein CASSLDRGRFEKLFF.

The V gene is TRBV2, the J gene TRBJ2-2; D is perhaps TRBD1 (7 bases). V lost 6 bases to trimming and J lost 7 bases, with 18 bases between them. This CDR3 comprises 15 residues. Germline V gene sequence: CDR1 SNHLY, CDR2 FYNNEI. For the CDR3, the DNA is TGTGCCAGCAGCGGGGGACAGCTCCCTAGCGGGGAGCTGTTTTTT. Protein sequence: CASSGGQLPSGELFF.

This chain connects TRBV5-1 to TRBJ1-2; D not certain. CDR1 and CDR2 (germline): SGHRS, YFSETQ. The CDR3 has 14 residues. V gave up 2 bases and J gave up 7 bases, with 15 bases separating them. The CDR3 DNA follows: TGCGCCAGCAGCTTAACGGTGGAGTGGAGTGGCTACACCTTC. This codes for CASSLTVEWSGYTF.

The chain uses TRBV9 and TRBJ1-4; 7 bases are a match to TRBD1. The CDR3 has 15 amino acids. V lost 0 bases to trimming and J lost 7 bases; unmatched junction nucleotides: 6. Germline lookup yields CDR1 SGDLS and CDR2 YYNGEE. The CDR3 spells CASSVGQGLGEKLFF. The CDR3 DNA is TGTGCCAGCAGCGTAGGACAGGGTCTTGGTGAAAAACTGTTTTTT. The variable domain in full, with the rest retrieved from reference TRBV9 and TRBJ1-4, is DSGVTQTPKHLITATGQRVTLRCSPRSGDLSVYWYQQSLDQGLQFLIQYYNGEERAKGNILERFSAQQFPDLHSELNLSSLELGDSALYFCASSVGQGLGEKLFFGSGTQLSVL.

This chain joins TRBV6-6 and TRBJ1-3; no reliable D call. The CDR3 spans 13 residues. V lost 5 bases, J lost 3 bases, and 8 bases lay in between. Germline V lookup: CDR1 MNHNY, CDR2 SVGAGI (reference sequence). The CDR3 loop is CASSLPVGNTIYF. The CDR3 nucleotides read TGTGCCAGCAGTCTCCCCGTTGGAAACACCATATATTTT.

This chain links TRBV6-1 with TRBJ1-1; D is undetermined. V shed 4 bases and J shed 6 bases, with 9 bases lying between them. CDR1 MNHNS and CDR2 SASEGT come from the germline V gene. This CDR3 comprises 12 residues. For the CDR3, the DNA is TGTGCCAGCAGTGTGGGGATACCTGAAGCTTTCTTT. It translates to CASSVGIPEAFF.

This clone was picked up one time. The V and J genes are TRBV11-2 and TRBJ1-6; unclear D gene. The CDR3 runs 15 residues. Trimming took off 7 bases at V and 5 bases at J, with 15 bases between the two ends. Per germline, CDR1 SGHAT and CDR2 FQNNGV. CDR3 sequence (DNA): TGTGCCAGCACCGAAAGCGGCGGGAATAATTCACCCCTCCACTTT. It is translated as CASTESGGNNSPLHF.

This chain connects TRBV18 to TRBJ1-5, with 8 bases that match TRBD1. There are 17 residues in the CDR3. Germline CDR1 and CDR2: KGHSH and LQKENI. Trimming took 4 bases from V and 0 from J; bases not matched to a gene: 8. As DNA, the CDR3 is TGTGCCAGCTCACGGGACACAGGGGGTTATAGCAATCAGCCCCAGCATTTT. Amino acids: CASSRDTGGYSNQPQHF.

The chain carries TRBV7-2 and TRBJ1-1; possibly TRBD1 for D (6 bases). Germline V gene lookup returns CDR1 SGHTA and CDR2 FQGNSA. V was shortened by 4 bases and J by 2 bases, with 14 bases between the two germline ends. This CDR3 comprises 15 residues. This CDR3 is CASSSQGLGNTEAFF. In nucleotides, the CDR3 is TGTGCCAGCAGCTCACAGGGCTTGGGAAACACTGAAGCTTTCTTT.

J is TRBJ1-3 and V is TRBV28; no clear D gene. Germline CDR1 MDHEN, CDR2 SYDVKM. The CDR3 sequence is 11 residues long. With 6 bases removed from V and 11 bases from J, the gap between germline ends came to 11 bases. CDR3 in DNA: TGTGCCAGCAGGAGCTCTATGCCCATATATTTT. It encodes CASRSSMPIYF.

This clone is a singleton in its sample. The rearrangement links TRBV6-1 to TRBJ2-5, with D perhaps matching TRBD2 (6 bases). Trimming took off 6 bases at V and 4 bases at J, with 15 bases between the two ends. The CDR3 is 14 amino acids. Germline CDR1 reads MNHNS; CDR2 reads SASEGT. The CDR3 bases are TGTGCCAGCAGCGCCGGGACTGGGAGAGAGACCCAGTACTTC. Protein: CASSAGTGRETQYF.

The CDR3 sequence is CASSLGAGGRETQYF. CDR3 DNA: TGTGCCAGCAGCTTAGGAGCGGGGGGGCGTGAGACCCAGTACTTC. This chain joins TRBV7-2 and TRBJ2-5; TRBD2 matches at 10 bases. CDR3 length equals 15 residues. CDR1 SGHTA and CDR2 FQGNSA come from the germline V gene. The junction had 4 bases not matched to a gene; V was cut back by 1 base and J by 5 bases.

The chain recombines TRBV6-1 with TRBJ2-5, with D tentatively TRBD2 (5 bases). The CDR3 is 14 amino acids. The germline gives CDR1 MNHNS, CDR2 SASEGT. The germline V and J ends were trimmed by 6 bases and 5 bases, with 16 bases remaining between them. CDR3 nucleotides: TGTGCCAGCAGACCAACGGCTAGAGGGGAGACCCAGTACTTC. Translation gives CASRPTARGETQYF.

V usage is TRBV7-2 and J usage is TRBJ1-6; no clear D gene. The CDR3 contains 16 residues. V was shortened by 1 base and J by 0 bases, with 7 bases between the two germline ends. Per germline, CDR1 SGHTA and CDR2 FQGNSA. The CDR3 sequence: CASSLGESSYNSPLHF. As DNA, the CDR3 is TGTGCCAGCAGCTTAGGAGAGAGCTCCTATAATTCACCCCTCCACTTT. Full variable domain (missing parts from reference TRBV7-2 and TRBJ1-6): GAGVSQSPSNKVTEKGKDVELRCDPISGHTALYWYRQSLGQGLEFLIYFQGNSAPDKSGLPSDRFSAERTGGSVSTLTIQRTQQEDSAVYLCASSLGESSYNSPLHFGNGTRLTVT.

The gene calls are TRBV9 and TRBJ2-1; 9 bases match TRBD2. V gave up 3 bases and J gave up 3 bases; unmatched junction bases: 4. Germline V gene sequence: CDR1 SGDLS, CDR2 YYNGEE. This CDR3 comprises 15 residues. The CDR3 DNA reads TGTGCCAGCAGCGCCAGCGGGGGGCGCTACAATGAGCAGTTCTTC. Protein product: CASSASGGRYNEQFF.

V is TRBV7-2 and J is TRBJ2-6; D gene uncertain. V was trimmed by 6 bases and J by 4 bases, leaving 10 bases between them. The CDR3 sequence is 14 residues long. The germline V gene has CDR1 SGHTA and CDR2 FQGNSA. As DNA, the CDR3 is TGTGCCAGCAGGCTAACCGGAGGGGCCAACGTCCTGACTTTC. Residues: CASRLTGGANVLTF.

This CDR3 is CASSTPGQPASGAYNEQFF. The CDR3 DNA sequence: TGTGCCAGCAGCACCCCGGGACAACCGGCTAGCGGTGCCTACAATGAGCAGTTCTTC. This chain uses TRBV11-2 with TRBJ2-1, with D perhaps TRBD2 (7 bases). Looked up from germline, CDR1 is SGHAT and CDR2 is FQNNGV. The V end was cut by 5 bases, the J end by 2 bases, with 25 bases between. CDR3 size: 19 residues.

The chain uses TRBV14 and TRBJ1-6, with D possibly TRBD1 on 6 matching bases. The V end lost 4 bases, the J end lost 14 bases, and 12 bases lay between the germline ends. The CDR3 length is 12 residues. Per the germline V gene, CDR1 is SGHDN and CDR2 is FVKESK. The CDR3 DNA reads TGTGCCAGCAGCCTAGCAGGGGCGACCCTCCACTTT. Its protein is CASSLAGATLHF.

The CDR3 region has the DNA TGTGCCAGCAGTTACTGGGGGGGTTCTAATTCACCCCTCCACTTT. Translation: CASSYWGGSNSPLHF. The chain couples TRBV6-5 to TRBJ1-6, with D possibly being TRBD1 (5 bases). V lost 1 base, J lost 6 bases, and 10 bases lay in between. The V gene's germline CDR1 is MNHEY and CDR2 SVGAGI. The CDR3 contains 15 residues.

This chain's CDR3 is CASSRNGGAYEQYF. CDR3 bases: TGTGCCAGCAGCCGGAACGGGGGGGCCTACGAGCAGTACTTC. The J gene is TRBJ2-7, the V gene TRBV6-6; 8 bases agree with TRBD2. The trim removed 6 bases at V and 2 bases at J, leaving 6 bases unmatched. Germline V gene data show CDR1 as MNHNY and CDR2 as SVGAGI (reference sequence). CDR3 length: 14 residues.

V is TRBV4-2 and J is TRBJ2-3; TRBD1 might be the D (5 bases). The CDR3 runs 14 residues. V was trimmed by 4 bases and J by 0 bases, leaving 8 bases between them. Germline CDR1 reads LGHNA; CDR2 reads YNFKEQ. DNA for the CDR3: TGTGCCAGCAGCCGGACACCCAGCACAGATACGCAGTATTTT. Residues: CASSRTPSTDTQYF.